These T cell receptor beta chains were read from a single sample in a study of blood T cell repertoires in COVID-19. Profiling relied on immunoSEQ multiplex PCR, and the TCRdb table lists in-frame clones only, not all of them. Here the sample spans about 120,000 clones, 85% to 90% being singletons. Sequencing was done on a sample of peripheral blood. All receptors come from a woman aged 55-70 years with COVID-19, enrolled during active disease. The CDR3 runs from the conserved cysteine through the conserved F or W. D genes are given only for firm matches. Size tells how often a clone was seen (once, few, many) or the class of an expanded clone, and some rows leave it out.

v_gene	abundance	j_gene	d_gene	CDR3nt	CDR3aa
TRBV6-5	NA	TRBJ2-3	NA	TGTGCCAGCAGTCGGGATACGCAGTATTTT	CASSRDTQYF
TRBV5-1	NA	TRBJ1-3	NA	TGCGCCAGCAGCTTGGGTAGCCGGTATGGAAACACCATATATTTT	CASSLGSRYGNTIYF
TRBV11-3	NA	TRBJ2-2	TRBD2	TGTGCCAGCAGCTATTTCAGCGGGACTAACACCGGGGAGCTGTTTTTT	CASSYFSGTNTGELFF
TRBV19	NA	TRBJ2-7	TRBD1	TGTGCCAGTAGTATAGAAGGGACAGCCTACGAGCAGTACTTC	CASSIEGTAYEQYF
TRBV10-3	NA	TRBJ1-5	NA	TGTGCCATCAGTGAGTCGATGAGTGAGCCCCAGCATTTT	CAISESMSEPQHF
TRBV24-1	NA	TRBJ2-5	NA	TGTGCCACCAGTGATTTGCGGGGGTGGGGAGAGACCCAGTACTTC	CATSDLRGWGETQYF
TRBV6-4	NA	TRBJ1-2	TRBD1	TGTGCCAGCAGTGATCAGGCAGGGGGCGTCTATGGCTACACCTTC	CASSDQAGGVYGYTF
TRBV6-5	NA	TRBJ1-1	NA	TGTGCCAGTATAGCCAGGGGGAACACTGAAGCTTTCTTT	CASIARGNTEAFF
TRBV13	NA	TRBJ2-1	TRBD1	TGTGCCAGCAGCTTAGGCCCGGCAGGGGGCAAGGAGGATGAGCAGTTCTTC	CASSLGPAGGKEDEQFF
TRBV5-6	NA	TRBJ2-7	NA	TGTGCCAGCAGCGAGACAGAGAAAACCTACGAGCAGTACTTC	CASSETEKTYEQYF
TRBV7-9	NA	TRBJ2-5	NA	TGTGCCAGCAGCTTAGTGGTAGTAGAGACCCAGTACTTC	CASSLVVVETQYF
TRBV6-5	NA	TRBJ1-2	NA	TGTGCCAGCAGTTACTCTTGGGCAGGTACTAACTATGGCTACACCTTC	CASSYSWAGTNYGYTF
TRBV7-9	NA	TRBJ1-6	NA	TGTGCCAGCAGCTTAGGATGGACAACTGATAATTCACCCCTCCACTTT	CASSLGWTTDNSPLHF
TRBV9	NA	TRBJ2-3	NA	TGTGCCAGCAGCGTAGGGGGCGTGGCAGATACGCAGTATTTT	CASSVGGVADTQYF
TRBV25-1	NA	TRBJ2-5	TRBD2	TGTGCCAGCAGTGAATGGGAGGGGATCGGAGAGACCCAGTACTTC	CASSEWEGIGETQYF
TRBV6-6	NA	TRBJ1-1	NA	TGTGCCAGCAGTTACTCCCCTTCGGGATTGAACACTGAAGCTTTCTTT	CASSYSPSGLNTEAFF
TRBV2	NA	TRBJ1-1	NA	TGTGCCAGCAGTTCGGGACAAAACACTGAAGCTTTCTTT	CASSSGQNTEAFF
TRBV5-6	NA	TRBJ2-1	NA	TGTGCCAGCAGCTTGGTAGGGGTAAATGAGCAGTTCTTC	CASSLVGVNEQFF
TRBV6-2/TRBV6-3	NA	TRBJ1-2	TRBD1	TGTGCCAGCAGTTACTCGGACAGGACCTACTATGGCTACACCTTC	CASSYSDRTYYGYTF
TRBV10-2	once	TRBJ1-4	NA	TGCGCCAGCAGTGAGTCCCCTGGGGCAGGAGAAAAACTGTTTTTT	CASSESPGAGEKLFF
TRBV4-3	NA	TRBJ2-2	TRBD2	TGCGCCAGCAGCCGACTAGCGGGGGGGCAAAGCGGGGAGCTGTTTTTT	CASSRLAGGQSGELFF
TRBV7-3	NA	TRBJ1-6	NA	TGTGCCAGCAGCTTAACCGCCCCGGGGGTTGGCAATTCACCCCTCCACTTT	CASSLTAPGVGNSPLHF
TRBV27	NA	TRBJ2-5	NA	TGTGCCAGCAGTCCGCAGGAGGGACCATTCCAAGAGACCCAGTACTTC	CASSPQEGPFQETQYF
TRBV5-1	NA	TRBJ1-4	TRBD1	TGCGCCAGCAGCCAGGGACAGCACAGCAAACTGTTTTTT	CASSQGQHSKLFF
TRBV11-3	once	TRBJ1-2	NA	TGTGCCAGCAGCAACAACCAGGGGAGCGGCTACACCTTC	CASSNNQGSGYTF
TRBV6-2/TRBV6-3	NA	TRBJ1-1	NA	TGTGCCAGCAGTAGCACGGGACAAAACACTGAAGCTTTCTTT	CASSSTGQNTEAFF
TRBV7-3	NA	TRBJ2-3	TRBD2	TGTGCCAGCAGCAAAGGGGCGGGGGGCACCCCAGATACGCAGTATTTT	CASSKGAGGTPDTQYF
TRBV19	NA	TRBJ2-1	TRBD1	TGTGCCAGTAGCAGGAAACCGGGACAGGGGGCGTGGGAGCAGTTCTTC	CASSRKPGQGAWEQFF
TRBV6-4	NA	TRBJ2-1	TRBD2	TGTGCCAGCAGTGACTCTTCTAGCGGGGGCAATGAGCAGTTCTTC	CASSDSSSGGNEQFF
TRBV7-2	NA	TRBJ2-5	NA	TGTGCCAGCAGCAAAGGGCCGGGGGAGCAAGAGACCCAGTACTTC	CASSKGPGEQETQYF
TRBV9	once	TRBJ2-1	NA	TGTGCCAGCAGCGTAGATAGCGGAACTCACAATGAGCAGTTCTTC	CASSVDSGTHNEQFF
TRBV5-4	NA	TRBJ2-3	NA	TGTGCCAGCAGCCGGACAGACACAGATACGCAGTATTTT	CASSRTDTDTQYF
TRBV18	NA	TRBJ1-2	TRBD1	TGTGCCAGCTCAGCGCCCGGGACAGGGTCATCAGCCTATGGCTACACCTTC	CASSAPGTGSSAYGYTF
TRBV13	NA	TRBJ2-3	TRBD2	TGTGCCAGCAGCTTATTGCGGGGGGGGAGCACAGATACGCAGTATTTT	CASSLLRGGSTDTQYF
TRBV5-1	NA	TRBJ1-2	NA	TGCGCCAGCAGCTTGACGGGGGGCCCTGGCTACACCTTC	CASSLTGGPGYTF
TRBV4-2	NA	TRBJ1-3	TRBD1	TGTGCCAGCAGCCAAGATGCAGGGGGCGAATACACCATATATTTT	CASSQDAGGEYTIYF
TRBV5-5	NA	TRBJ2-2	TRBD2	TGTGCCAGCAGCCGGGCCGGGACTAGCGGGGCCGGGGAGCTGTTTTTT	CASSRAGTSGAGELFF
TRBV2	NA	TRBJ2-7	NA	TGTGCCAGCAGTGGGGACTTCTACGAGCAGTACTTC	CASSGDFYEQYF
TRBV7-2	NA	TRBJ2-7	NA	TGTGCCAGCAGCCCCAGGGGGCGGGGGGGAAACGAGCAGTACTTC	CASSPRGRGGNEQYF
TRBV19	once	TRBJ1-6	TRBD1	TGTGCCAGTAGTGCCACAGGGGCGCGTGTTGTTTCACCCCTCCACTTT	CASSATGARVVSPLHF
TRBV15	NA	TRBJ1-5	NA	TGTGCCACCAGCAGAGAAGGGGCGGTCAATCAGCCCCAGCATTTT	CATSREGAVNQPQHF
TRBV10-3	NA	TRBJ2-1	TRBD1	TGTGCCATCAGTGAGTCGAGAGGGACAGGGGGCAGGAATGAGCAGTTCTTC	CAISESRGTGGRNEQFF
TRBV19	NA	TRBJ2-2	NA	TGTGCCAGTATTCGGGGCGGGGAGCTGTTTTTT	CASIRGGELFF
TRBV18	NA	TRBJ2-4	NA	TGTGCCAGCTCTTCCCGACAGGGAGGAAACATTCAGTACTTC	CASSSRQGGNIQYF
TRBV11-3	NA	TRBJ2-5	TRBD2	TGTGCCAGCAGCTTAGGGGGAGGGGCATCGGAGACCCAGTACTTC	CASSLGGGASETQYF
TRBV2	NA	TRBJ1-2	NA	TGTGCCAGCATCTGGAATATTGGGGGCGGTGGCTACACCTTC	CASIWNIGGGGYTF
TRBV5-8	NA	TRBJ2-7	TRBD1	TGTGCCAGCAGCGCCACCGGGACAGGAGCCTACGAGCAGTACTTC	CASSATGTGAYEQYF
TRBV6-1	NA	TRBJ2-7	TRBD2	TGTGCCAGCAGTGAAGTAGGGGACTACTCCTACGAGCAGTACTTC	CASSEVGDYSYEQYF
TRBV6-5	NA	TRBJ1-2	NA	TGTGCCAGCAGTTACTTCCAAACAGGGCTTGGCTACACCTTC	CASSYFQTGLGYTF
TRBV20-1	NA	TRBJ2-1	NA	TGCAGTGCTAGTAGCGGCTACAATGAGCAGTTCTTC	CSASSGYNEQFF
TRBV5-1	NA	TRBJ2-7	TRBD1	TGCGCCAGCTTCATCCAGGGGGAGCCCTACGAGCAGTACTTC	CASFIQGEPYEQYF
TRBV2	NA	TRBJ1-1	NA	TGTGCCAGCTTCACGGGGGGCCGGGCTGAAGCTTTCTTT	CASFTGGRAEAFF
TRBV19	once	TRBJ2-7	TRBD1	TGTGCCAGTAGGGACAGGTCTGTACTCTCCTACGAGCAGTACTTC	CASRDRSVLSYEQYF
TRBV10-1	NA	TRBJ1-1	NA	TGCGCCAGCACCGACGGACCAGGAGGCGCTGAAGCTTTCTTT	CASTDGPGGAEAFF